The T cell receptor (beta chain) described here comes from a study of T cells after yellow fever vaccination. TCRdb used MiXCR to reprocess the 5' RACE reads, holding one entry per CDR3 protein. The table has around 310,000 distinct CDR3 sequences, around 4.4% seen once. Germline V gives CDR1 DFQATT, CDR2 SNEGSKA (reference sequence). This CDR3 has 15 amino acids. Trimming cost V 3 bases and J 3 bases, with 15 bases left between them. This receptor was taken from a man younger than 30 who received the YFV17D yellow fever vaccine. The sample here was PBMCs, taken 15 days after the yellow fever booster vaccination. V is TRBV20-1 and J is TRBJ1-5, with D uncertain. CDR3 sequence reads: CSASPGRRPNQPQHF. CDR3 DNA sequence: TGCAGTGCTAGCCCCGGGCGTAGGCCCAATCAGCCCCAGCATTTT.